The clone carrying this T cell receptor (beta chain) appeared a few times. The entry originates in a study of blood T cells in healthy people across ages. The use of a sample-barcoded 5' primer and a J-beta primer mix characterized a second PCR of about 6 to 11 cycles. From the 5' RACE reads, TCRdb called clonotypes with MiXCR, one entry per CDR3 protein. The sample consists of more than 800,000 distinct CDR3 sequences, around 45% of them appearing once. CDR3 length: 13 residues. Germline V gives CDR1 MNHEY, CDR2 SVGEGT. The V segment lost 7 bases and the J segment 13 bases; nucleotides outside the gene matches: 11.

This rearrangement joins TRBV6-2 or TRBV6-3 to TRBJ2-4; 9 nucleotides agree with TRBD2. What was sequenced was blood. The receptor comes from a woman aged 60-75 years in good health. CDR3 sequence: CASNSGSVTEQYF. The CDR3 nucleotides are TGTGCCAGCAATAGCGGGAGCGTTACGGAGCAGTACTTC.